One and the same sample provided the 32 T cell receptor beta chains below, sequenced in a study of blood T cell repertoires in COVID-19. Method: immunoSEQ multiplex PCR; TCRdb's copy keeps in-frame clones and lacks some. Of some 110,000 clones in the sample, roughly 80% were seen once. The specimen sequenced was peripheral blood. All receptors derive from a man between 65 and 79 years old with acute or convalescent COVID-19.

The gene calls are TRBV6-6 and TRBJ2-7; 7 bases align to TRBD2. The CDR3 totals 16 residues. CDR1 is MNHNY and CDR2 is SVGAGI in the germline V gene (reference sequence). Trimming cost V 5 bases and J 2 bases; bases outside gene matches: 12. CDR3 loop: CASSGAGGGFAYEQYF. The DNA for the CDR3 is TGTGCCAGCAGTGGGGCGGGCGGGGGTTTCGCCTACGAGCAGTACTTC.

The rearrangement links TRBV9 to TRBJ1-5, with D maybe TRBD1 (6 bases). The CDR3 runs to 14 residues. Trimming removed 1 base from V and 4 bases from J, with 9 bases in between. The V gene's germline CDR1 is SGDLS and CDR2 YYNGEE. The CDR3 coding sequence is TGTGCCAGCAGCGTAAGCGGACAGAATCAGCCCCAGCATTTT. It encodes CASSVSGQNQPQHF.

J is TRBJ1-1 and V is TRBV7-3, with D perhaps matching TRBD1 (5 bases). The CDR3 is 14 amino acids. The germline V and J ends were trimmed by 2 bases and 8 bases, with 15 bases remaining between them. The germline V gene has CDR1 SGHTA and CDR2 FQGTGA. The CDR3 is CASSLGGGKQEAFF. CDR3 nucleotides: TGTGCCAGCAGCTTAGGGGGAGGAAAACAAGAAGCTTTCTTT.

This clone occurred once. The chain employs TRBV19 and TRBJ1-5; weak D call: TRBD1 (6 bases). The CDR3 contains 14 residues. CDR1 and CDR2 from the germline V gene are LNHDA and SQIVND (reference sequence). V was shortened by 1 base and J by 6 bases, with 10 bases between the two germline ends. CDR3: CASSIAGDGQPQHF. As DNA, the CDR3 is TGTGCCAGTAGTATAGCAGGGGACGGTCAGCCCCAGCATTTT.

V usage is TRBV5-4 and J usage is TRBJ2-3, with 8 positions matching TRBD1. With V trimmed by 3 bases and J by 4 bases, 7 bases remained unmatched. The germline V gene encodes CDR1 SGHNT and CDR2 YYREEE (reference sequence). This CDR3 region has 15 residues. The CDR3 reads CASSSPGGASDTQYF. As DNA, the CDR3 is TGTGCCAGCAGCTCTCCAGGGGGCGCCTCAGATACGCAGTATTTT. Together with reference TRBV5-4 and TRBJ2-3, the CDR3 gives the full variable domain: ETGVTQSPTHLIKTRGQQVTLRCSSQSGHNTVSWYQQALGQGPQFIFQYYREEENGRGNFPPRFSGLQFPNYSSELNVNALELDDSALYLCASSSPGGASDTQYFGPGTRLTVL.

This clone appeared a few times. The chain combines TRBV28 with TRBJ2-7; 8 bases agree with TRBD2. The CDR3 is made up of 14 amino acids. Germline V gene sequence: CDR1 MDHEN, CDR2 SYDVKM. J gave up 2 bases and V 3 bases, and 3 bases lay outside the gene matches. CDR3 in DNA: TGTGCCAGCAGTTTCGGTAGCGGGACCTACGAGCAGTACTTC. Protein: CASSFGSGTYEQYF. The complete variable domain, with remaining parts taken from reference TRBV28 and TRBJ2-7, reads DVKVTQSSRYLVKRTGEKVFLECVQDMDHENMFWYRQDPGLGLRLIYFSYDVKMKEKGDIPEGYSVSREKKERFSLILESASTNQTSMYLCASSFGSGTYEQYFGPGTRLTVT.

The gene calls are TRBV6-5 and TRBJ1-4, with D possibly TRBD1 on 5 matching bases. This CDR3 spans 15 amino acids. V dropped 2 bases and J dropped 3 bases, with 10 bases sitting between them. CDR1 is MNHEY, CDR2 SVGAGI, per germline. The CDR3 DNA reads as TGTGCCAGCAGTTACGGAGGGGTTCCTAATGAAAAACTGTTTTTT. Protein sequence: CASSYGGVPNEKLFF.

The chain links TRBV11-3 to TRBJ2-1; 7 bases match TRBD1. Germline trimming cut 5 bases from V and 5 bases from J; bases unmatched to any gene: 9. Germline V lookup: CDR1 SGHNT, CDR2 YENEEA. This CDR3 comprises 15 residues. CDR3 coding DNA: TGTGCCAGCAGCCGCGGGCAGGGGGAAAACAATGAGCAGTTCTTC. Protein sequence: CASSRGQGENNEQFF.

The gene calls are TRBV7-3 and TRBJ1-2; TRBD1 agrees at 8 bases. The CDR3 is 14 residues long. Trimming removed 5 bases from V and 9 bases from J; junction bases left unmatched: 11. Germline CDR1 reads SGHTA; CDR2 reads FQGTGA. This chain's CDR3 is CASSPQARTGSYTF. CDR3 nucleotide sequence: TGTGCCAGCAGCCCCCAGGCAAGGACAGGGAGCTACACCTTC. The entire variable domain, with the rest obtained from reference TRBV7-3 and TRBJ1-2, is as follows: GAGVSQTPSNKVTEKGKYVELRCDPISGHTALYWYRQSLGQGPEFLIYFQGTGAADDSGLPNDRFFAVRPEGSVSTLKIQRTERGDSAVYLCASSPQARTGSYTFGSGTRLTVV.

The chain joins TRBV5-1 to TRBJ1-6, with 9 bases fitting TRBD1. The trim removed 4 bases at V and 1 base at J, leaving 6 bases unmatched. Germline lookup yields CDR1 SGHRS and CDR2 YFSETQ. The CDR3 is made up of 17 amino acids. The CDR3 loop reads CASSPQTGGSYNSPLHF. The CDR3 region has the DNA TGCGCCAGCAGCCCGCAGACAGGGGGATCCTATAATTCACCCCTCCACTTT.

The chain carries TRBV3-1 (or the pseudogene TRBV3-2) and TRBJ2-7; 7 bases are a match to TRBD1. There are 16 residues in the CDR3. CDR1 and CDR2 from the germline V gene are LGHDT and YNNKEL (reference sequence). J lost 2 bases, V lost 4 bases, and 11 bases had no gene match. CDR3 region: CASSLNPGQKAYEQYF. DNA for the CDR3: TGTGCCAGCAGCCTAAACCCGGGACAGAAAGCCTACGAGCAGTACTTC.

CDR3 nucleotides: TGCGCCAGCAGCCAAGAGCCAGGGAGGTACATTCAGTACTTC. This encodes CASSQEPGRYIQYF. The gene calls are TRBV4-1 and TRBJ2-4; D might be TRBD2 (6 bases). With 0 bases removed from V and 8 bases from J, the gap between germline ends came to 11 bases. The CDR3 loop spans 14 amino acids. Germline V lookup: CDR1 MGHRA, CDR2 YSYEKL.

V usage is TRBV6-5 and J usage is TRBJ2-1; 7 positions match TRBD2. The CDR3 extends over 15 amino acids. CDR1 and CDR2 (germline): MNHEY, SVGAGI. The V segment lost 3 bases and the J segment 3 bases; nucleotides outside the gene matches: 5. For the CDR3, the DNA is TGTGCCAGCAGTTATGAGGCTAGCGGCTACAATGAGCAGTTCTTC. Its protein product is CASSYEASGYNEQFF.

The CDR3 here is CASSTTGGTAKNIQYF. CDR3 sequence (DNA): TGTGCCAGCAGCACGACAGGGGGGACGGCCAAAAACATTCAGTACTTC. This chain joins TRBV6-6 and TRBJ2-4; 9 nucleotides agree with TRBD1. This CDR3 has 16 residues. Germline V gives CDR1 MNHNY, CDR2 SVGAGI (reference sequence). V dropped 6 bases and J dropped 1; count of bases not matched to a gene: 7.

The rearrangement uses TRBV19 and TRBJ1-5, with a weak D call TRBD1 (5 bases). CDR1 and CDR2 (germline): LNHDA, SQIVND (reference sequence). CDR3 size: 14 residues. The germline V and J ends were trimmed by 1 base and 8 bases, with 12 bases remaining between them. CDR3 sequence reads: CASSIGGLGEPQHF. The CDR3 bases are TGTGCCAGTAGTATAGGAGGCCTAGGGGAGCCCCAGCATTTT.

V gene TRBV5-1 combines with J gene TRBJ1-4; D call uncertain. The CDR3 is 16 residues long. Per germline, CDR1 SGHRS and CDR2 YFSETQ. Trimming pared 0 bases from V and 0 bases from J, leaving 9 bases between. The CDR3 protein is CASSLERVTTNEKLFF. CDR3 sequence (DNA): TGCGCCAGCAGCTTGGAGAGGGTTACAACTAATGAAAAACTGTTTTTT.

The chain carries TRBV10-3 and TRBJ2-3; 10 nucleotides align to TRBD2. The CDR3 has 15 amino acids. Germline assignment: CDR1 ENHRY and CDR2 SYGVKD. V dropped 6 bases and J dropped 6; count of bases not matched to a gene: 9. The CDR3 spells CAIRTGTSASDTQYF. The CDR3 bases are TGTGCCATCAGAACCGGGACTAGCGCCTCGGATACGCAGTATTTT.

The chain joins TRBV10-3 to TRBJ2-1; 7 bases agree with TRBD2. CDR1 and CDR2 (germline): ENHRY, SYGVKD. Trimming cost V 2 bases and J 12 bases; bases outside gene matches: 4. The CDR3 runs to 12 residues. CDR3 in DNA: TGTGCCATCAGTGAGGTTAGCGGGCCGCAGTTCTTC. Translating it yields CAISEVSGPQFF.

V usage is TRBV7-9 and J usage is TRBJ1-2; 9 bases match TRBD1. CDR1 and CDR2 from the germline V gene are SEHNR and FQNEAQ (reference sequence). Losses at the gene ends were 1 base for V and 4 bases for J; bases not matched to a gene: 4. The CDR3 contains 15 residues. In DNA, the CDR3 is TGTGCCAGCAGCTTAGTGGGACAGGGAGGCTATGGCTACACCTTC. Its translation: CASSLVGQGGYGYTF. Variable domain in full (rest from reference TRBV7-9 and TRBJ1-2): DTGVSQNPRHKITKRGQNVTFRCDPISEHNRLYWYRQTLGQGPEFLTYFQNEAQLEKSRLLSDRFSAERPKGSFSTLEIQRTEQGDSAMYLCASSLVGQGGYGYTFGSGTRLTVV.

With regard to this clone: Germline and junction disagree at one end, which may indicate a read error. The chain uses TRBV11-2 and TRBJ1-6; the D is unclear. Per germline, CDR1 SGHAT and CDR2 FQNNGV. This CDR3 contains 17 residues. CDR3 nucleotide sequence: TGTGCCAGCACCTTAGATCTGGCCCTCTCCTATAATTCACCCCTCCACTTT. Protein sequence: CASTLDLALSYNSPLHF.

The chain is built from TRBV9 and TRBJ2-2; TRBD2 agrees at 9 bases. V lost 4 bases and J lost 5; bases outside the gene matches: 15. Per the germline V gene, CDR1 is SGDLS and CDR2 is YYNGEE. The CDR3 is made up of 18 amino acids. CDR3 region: CASSPQPGTSTGTGELFF. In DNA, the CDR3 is TGTGCCAGCAGCCCCCAGCCTGGGACTAGCACCGGGACCGGGGAGCTGTTTTTT.

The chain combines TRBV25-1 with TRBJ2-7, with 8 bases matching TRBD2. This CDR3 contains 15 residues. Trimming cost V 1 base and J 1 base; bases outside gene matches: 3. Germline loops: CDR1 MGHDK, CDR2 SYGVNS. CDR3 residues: CASSEFSGMSYEQYF. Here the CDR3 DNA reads TGTGCCAGCAGTGAATTTAGCGGGATGTCCTACGAGCAGTACTTC.

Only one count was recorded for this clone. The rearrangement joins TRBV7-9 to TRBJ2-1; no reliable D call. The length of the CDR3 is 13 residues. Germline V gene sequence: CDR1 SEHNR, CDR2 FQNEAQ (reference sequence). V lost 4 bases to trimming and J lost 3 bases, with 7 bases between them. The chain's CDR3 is CASSSMVYNEQFF. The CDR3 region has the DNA TGTGCCAGCAGCTCTATGGTCTACAATGAGCAGTTCTTC.

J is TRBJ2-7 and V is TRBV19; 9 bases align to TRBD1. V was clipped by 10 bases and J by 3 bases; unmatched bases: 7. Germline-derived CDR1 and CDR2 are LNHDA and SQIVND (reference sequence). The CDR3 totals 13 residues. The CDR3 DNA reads TGTGCCACCCAAAGGACAGGGGTCTACGAGCAGTACTTC. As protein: CATQRTGVYEQYF.

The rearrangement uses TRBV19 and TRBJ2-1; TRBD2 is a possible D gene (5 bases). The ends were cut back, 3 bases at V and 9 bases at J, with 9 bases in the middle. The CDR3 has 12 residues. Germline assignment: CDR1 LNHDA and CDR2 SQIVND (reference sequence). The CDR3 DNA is TGTGCCAGTAGTATGGGAGTTGCTGAGCAGTTCTTC. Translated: CASSMGVAEQFF.

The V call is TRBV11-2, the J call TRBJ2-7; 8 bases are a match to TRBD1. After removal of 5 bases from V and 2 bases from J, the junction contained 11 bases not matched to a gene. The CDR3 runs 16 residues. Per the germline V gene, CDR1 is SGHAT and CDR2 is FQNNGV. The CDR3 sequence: CASSLFLGTGAYEQYF. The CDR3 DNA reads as TGTGCCAGCAGCCTATTTTTGGGGACAGGCGCCTACGAGCAGTACTTC.

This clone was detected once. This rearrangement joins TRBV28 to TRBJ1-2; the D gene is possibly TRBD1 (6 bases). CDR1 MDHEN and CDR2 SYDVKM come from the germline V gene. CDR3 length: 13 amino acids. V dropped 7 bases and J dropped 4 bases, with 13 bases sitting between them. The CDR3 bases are TGTGCCAGCACTCTCGGACAGTCCTATGGCTACACCTTC. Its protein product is CASTLGQSYGYTF.

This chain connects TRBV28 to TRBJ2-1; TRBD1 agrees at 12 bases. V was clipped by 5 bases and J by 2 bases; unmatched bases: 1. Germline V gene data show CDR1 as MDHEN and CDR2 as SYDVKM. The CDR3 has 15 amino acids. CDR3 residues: CASSGTGGAYNEQFF. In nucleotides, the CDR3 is TGTGCCAGCAGTGGGACAGGGGGCGCCTACAATGAGCAGTTCTTC.

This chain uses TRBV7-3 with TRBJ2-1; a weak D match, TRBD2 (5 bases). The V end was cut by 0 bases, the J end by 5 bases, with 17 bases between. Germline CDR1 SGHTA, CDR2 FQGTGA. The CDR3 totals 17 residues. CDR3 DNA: TGTGCCAGCAGCTTAACGTACTCTCCTCTAGCAAACAATGAGCAGTTCTTC. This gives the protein CASSLTYSPLANNEQFF.

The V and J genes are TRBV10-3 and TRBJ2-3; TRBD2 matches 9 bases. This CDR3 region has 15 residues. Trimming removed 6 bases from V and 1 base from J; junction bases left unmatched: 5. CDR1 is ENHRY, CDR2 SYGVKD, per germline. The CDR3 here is CAIRVVAGGTDTQYF. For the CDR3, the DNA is TGTGCCATCAGGGTAGTAGCGGGGGGCACAGATACGCAGTATTTT.

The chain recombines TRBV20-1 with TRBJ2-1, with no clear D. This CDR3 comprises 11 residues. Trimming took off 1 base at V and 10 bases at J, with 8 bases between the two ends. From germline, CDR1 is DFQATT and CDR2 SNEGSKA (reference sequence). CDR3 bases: TGCAGTGCTAGAGCAATTCAAGAGCAGTTCTTC. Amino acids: CSARAIQEQFF.

CDR3: CASSPRPTSRDVAGELFF. In DNA form, the CDR3 reads TGTGCCAGCAGCCCACGGCCGACTAGCCGGGACGTGGCCGGGGAGCTGTTTTTT. The chain links TRBV9 to TRBJ2-2, with 7 bases aligning to TRBD2. The V gene's germline CDR1 is SGDLS and CDR2 YYNGEE. After removal of 4 bases from V and 6 bases from J, the junction contained 18 bases not matched to a gene. The CDR3 loop spans 18 amino acids. Filled out from reference TRBV9 and TRBJ2-2, the complete variable domain reads DSGVTQTPKHLITATGQRVTLRCSPRSGDLSVYWYQQSLDQGLQFLIQYYNGEERAKGNILERFSAQQFPDLHSELNLSSLELGDSALYFCASSPRPTSRDVAGELFFGEGSRLTVL.